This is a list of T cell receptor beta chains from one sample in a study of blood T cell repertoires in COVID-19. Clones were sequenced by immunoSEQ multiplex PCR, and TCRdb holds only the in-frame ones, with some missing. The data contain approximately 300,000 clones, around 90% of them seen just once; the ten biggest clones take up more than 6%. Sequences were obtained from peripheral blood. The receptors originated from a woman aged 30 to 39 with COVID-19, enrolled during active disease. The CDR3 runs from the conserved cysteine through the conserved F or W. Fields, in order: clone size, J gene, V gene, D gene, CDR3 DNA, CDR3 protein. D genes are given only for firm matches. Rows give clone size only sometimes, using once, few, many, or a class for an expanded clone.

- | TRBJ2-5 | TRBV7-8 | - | TGTGCCAGCAGCCGCGCGGTGGATAGCCAAGAGACCCAGTACTTC | CASSRAVDSQETQYF
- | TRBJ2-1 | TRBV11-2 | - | TGTGCCAGCAGCCTACAATCCGGGGGCAATGAGCAGTTCTTC | CASSLQSGGNEQFF
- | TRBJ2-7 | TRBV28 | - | TGTGCCAGCAGTTTAGGCAGGGGCGAGCAGTACTTC | CASSLGRGEQYF
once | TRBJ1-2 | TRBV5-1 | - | TGCGCCAGCAGCTCAGGTCGCGGGGGGAGCTATGGCTACACCTTC | CASSSGRGGSYGYTF
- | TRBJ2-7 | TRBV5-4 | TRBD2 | TGTGCCAGCAGCTTGGGGACTAGCGGGACCCGATACGAGCAGTACTTC | CASSLGTSGTRYEQYF
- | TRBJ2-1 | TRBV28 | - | TGTGCCAGCAGTTTGGGTCTAGCGCGGGATGAGCAGTTCTTC | CASSLGLARDEQFF
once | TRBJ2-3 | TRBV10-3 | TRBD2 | TGTGCCACTACGGGGGGTTCGGGAGATACGCAGTATTTT | CATTGGSGDTQYF
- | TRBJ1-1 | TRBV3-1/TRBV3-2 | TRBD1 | TGTGCCAGCAGCCCAGACAGGGGGTCAGAAGCTTTCTTT | CASSPDRGSEAFF
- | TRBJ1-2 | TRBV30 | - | TGTGCCTGGAGGTGGGCTCGGGGAGGCTACACCTTC | CAWRWARGGYTF
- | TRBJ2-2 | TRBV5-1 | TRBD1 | TGCGCCAGCAGCTCCGGGACAGGGGGCGTCATTGGCGGGGAGCTGTTTTTT | CASSSGTGGVIGGELFF
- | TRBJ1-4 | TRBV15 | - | TGTGCCACCAGCAACGCGCGGGGACTGGGTGAAAAACTGTTTTTT | CATSNARGLGEKLFF
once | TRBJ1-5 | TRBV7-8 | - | TGTGCCAGCAGCTACAGGGCGAGATATAGCAATCAGCCCCAGCATTTT | CASSYRARYSNQPQHF
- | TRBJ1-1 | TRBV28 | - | TGTGCCAGCAGTGGCCTCGGGACTCCGAACACTGAAGCTTTCTTT | CASSGLGTPNTEAFF
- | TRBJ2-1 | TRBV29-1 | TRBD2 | TGCAGCGTGGGACTAGCGGGAGGGTACAATGAGCAGTTCTTC | CSVGLAGGYNEQFF
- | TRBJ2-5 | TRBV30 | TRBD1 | TGTGCCTGGAGCCTGAAGGGGACAGGGGACGAGACCCAGTACTTC | CAWSLKGTGDETQYF
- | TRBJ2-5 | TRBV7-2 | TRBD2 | TGTGCCAGCAGCCCGGGGACTAGCGGGGGCCAGGGGGCCCAGTACTTC | CASSPGTSGGQGAQYF
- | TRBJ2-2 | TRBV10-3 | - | TGTGCCACCTCCAGGGACACCGGGGAGCTGTTTTTT | CATSRDTGELFF
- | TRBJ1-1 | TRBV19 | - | TGTGCCAGTAGTATGGGCAGGCTGAACACTGAAGCTTTCTTT | CASSMGRLNTEAFF
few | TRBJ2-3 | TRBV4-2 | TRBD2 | TGTGCCAGCAGCCACTGGGGACTAGCGGGGGATACGCAGTATTTT | CASSHWGLAGDTQYF
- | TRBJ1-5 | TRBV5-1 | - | TGCGCCAGCAGCTCCGGGACAAATAGCAATCAGCCCCAGCATTTT | CASSSGTNSNQPQHF
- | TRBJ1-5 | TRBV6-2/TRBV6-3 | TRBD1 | TGTGCCAGCAGACCTGTTGTTGGGACAGGGCACAATCAGCCCCAGCATTTT | CASRPVVGTGHNQPQHF
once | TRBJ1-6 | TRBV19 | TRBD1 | TGTGCCACAGGACAGGGGGATAATTCACCCCTCCACTTT | CATGQGDNSPLHF
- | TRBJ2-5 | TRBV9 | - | TGTGCCAGCAGCGTAGAGATAACAGGGACCCAGTACTTC | CASSVEITGTQYF
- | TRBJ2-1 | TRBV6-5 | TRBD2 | TGTGCCAGCGTACTAGCGGGAGCCAATGAGCAGTTCTTC | CASVLAGANEQFF
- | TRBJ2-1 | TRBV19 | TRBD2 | TGTGCCAGTAGTATATTGGCGGGGGGTGCCAATGAGCAGTTCTTC | CASSILAGGANEQFF